These 3 T cell receptor beta chains originate from one sample sequenced in a study of T cells in Graves' hyperthyroidism and ophthalmopathy. The source material, RNA transcripts, was used to amplify TCR beta CDR3 regions. During a first-round RT-PCR of the TCR CDR3, the HTBI primer set was used. TCRdb re-analysed the multiplex PCR reads in MiXCR, keeping a single row per CDR3 protein. The repertoire holds about 600,000 distinct CDR3 sequences, with roughly a sixth as singletons. Sequencing was performed on blood. These receptors were taken from a middle-aged woman with Graves' ophthalmopathy.

This clonotype was picked up many times. The V gene is TRBV20-1, the J gene TRBJ1-1, with no clear D. This CDR3 comprises 15 residues. CDR1 and CDR2 from the germline V gene are DFQATT and SNEGSKA (reference sequence). Trimming took 3 bases from V and 5 from J, leaving 19 bases between them. The chain's CDR3 is CSASASGSTVTEAFF. CDR3 bases: TGCAGTGCTAGTGCATCGGGGTCCACCGTGACTGAAGCTTTCTTT.

Of note for this clonotype: A much larger clone lies one base from this, so it may be a read error. J is TRBJ2-3 and V is TRBV6-2 or TRBV6-3; 11 nucleotides agree with TRBD2. J was trimmed by 5 bases and V by 11 bases; bases with no gene match: 6. The CDR3 length is 13 residues. Looked up from germline, CDR1 is MNHEY and CDR2 is SVGEGT. The CDR3: CAATSGGRDTQYF. Written as DNA, the CDR3 is TGTGCCGCTACTAGCGGGGGACGAGATACGCAGTATTTT.

The V and J genes are TRBV10-2 and TRBJ1-5; D uncertain. The germline V gene encodes CDR1 WSHSY and CDR2 SAAADI. This CDR3 spans 15 amino acids. V was pared by 2 bases and J by 7 bases, with 15 bases between. The DNA of the CDR3 is TGCGCCAGCAGTGAGCCTGGGAGAACTGGGCAGCCCCAGCATTTT. Translating it yields CASSEPGRTGQPQHF.